The TCR beta chain under discussion was sequenced for a study of T-cell memory formation after mild COVID-19. In the study overall: Most TCR clusters belonged to a single donor. Study outcomes and limitations: The main location of contracting CD4+ clones was CM and EM, and that of contracting CD8+ clones was EMRA.

About this clonotype itself: The antigen is not known.

V was clipped by 0 bases and J by 7 bases, with 21 bases between them. The CDR3 consists of 17 residues. Germline loops: CDR1 ENHRY, CDR2 SYGVKD. TCRdb re-called the 5' RACE reads with MiXCR, one entry per CDR3 protein. Of some 100,000 distinct CDR3 sequences listed, around 10% are singletons. Sequenced material: PBMCs or a T cell subset sorted from them (not recorded which). V and J are TRBV10-3 and TRBJ1-2, with a weak D call TRBD1 (5 bases). The sequence was collected from a man younger than 30 who had mild COVID-19 (a few samples of this study predate the infection). Cell type and time point are not known. CDR3 amino acids: CAISESKRSRGIGGYTF. CDR3 sequence (DNA): TGTGCCATCAGTGAGTCGAAAAGGAGTCGGGGGATAGGTGGCTACACCTTC.